The present TCR beta chain was sequenced within a study of technical replicates of blood from several donors. The CDR3 is made up of 14 amino acids. CDR1 and CDR2 (germline): LNHDA, SQIVND (reference sequence). Trimming took 5 bases from V and 3 from J, leaving 14 bases between them. Only in-frame clones appear in the TCRdb table, and some are missing; sequencing was by immunoSEQ multiplex PCR. The table records about 94,000 clones, 96% of them present only once. The TCR originated in a human donor in good health. The sample consisted of T cells isolated from PBMCs. The genes are TRBV19 and TRBJ2-7; D may be TRBD1 (6 bases). CDR3 sequence: CASSDRDTFYEQYF. In nucleotides, the CDR3 is TGTGCCAGTAGTGACCGGGACACCTTCTACGAGCAGTACTTC.